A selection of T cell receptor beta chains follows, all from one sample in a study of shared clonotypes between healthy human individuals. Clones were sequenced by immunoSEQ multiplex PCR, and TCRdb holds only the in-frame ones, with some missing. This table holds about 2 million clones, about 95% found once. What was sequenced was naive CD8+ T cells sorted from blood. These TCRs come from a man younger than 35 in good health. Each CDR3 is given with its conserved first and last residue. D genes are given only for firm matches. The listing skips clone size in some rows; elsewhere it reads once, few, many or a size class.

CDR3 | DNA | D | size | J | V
CASRPGLESYEQYF | TGCGCCAGCAGACCGGGACTCGAGTCCTACGAGCAGTACTTC | . | . | TRBJ2-7 | TRBV5-1
CASSVEAGSYNEQFF | TGTGCCAGCAGCGTAGAGGCAGGGTCCTACAATGAGCAGTTCTTC | . | . | TRBJ2-1 | TRBV9
CASSHGLASGRQETQYF | TGTGCCAGCAGCCACGGGTTGGCTAGCGGGAGGCAAGAGACCCAGTACTTC | TRBD2 | . | TRBJ2-5 | TRBV9
CASSVDGRYNEQFF | TGTGCCAGCAGCGTCGACGGTAGATACAATGAGCAGTTCTTC | . | . | TRBJ2-1 | TRBV9
CASTIAGGRHEWQFF | TGTGCCAGCACCATAGCGGGGGGAAGGCATGAGTGGCAGTTCTTC | TRBD2 | . | TRBJ2-1 | TRBV6-1
CASSLTSAHEQYF | TGTGCCAGCAGCCTCACTAGCGCCCACGAGCAGTACTTC | TRBD2 | . | TRBJ2-7 | TRBV7-9
CASSLDSNEKLFF | TGTGCCAGCAGCCTCGACAGTAATGAAAAACTGTTTTTT | . | . | TRBJ1-4 | TRBV5-4
CAWSPGTNTEAFF | TGTGCCTGGAGCCCGGGGACAAACACTGAAGCTTTCTTT | . | . | TRBJ1-1 | TRBV30
CASSPWARTEAFF | TGCGCCAGCAGCCCATGGGCACGGACTGAAGCTTTCTTT | . | . | TRBJ1-1 | TRBV4-1
CASSEDPYGYTF | TGTGCCAGCAGTGAAGACCCCTATGGCTACACCTTC | . | few | TRBJ1-2 | TRBV2
CASRVVAGNEQFF | TGTGCCAGCAGAGTTGTTGCTGGCAATGAGCAGTTCTTC | . | . | TRBJ2-1 | TRBV13
CASSLSTRAEQYF | TGTGCCAGCAGTTTATCGACCAGGGCCGAGCAGTACTTC | . | . | TRBJ2-7 | TRBV27
CASSHGPGQGDTEAFF | TGCGCCAGCAGCCATGGTCCGGGACAGGGTGACACTGAAGCTTTCTTT | TRBD1 | . | TRBJ1-1 | TRBV4-1
CASREGNYGYTF | TGTGCCAGCAGGGAGGGGAACTATGGCTACACCTTC | . | . | TRBJ1-2 | TRBV27
CSVAAGYTGELFF | TGCAGCGTTGCAGCTGGGTACACCGGGGAGCTGTTTTTT | . | . | TRBJ2-2 | TRBV29-1
CASSETPVEQYF | TGTGCCAGCAGTGAAACGCCCGTCGAGCAGTACTTC | . | . | TRBJ2-7 | TRBV2
CASSLEMYYEQYF | TGTGCCAGCAGCTTAGAGATGTACTACGAGCAGTACTTC | . | . | TRBJ2-7 | TRBV7-8
CASSLQPNQPQHF | TGTGCCAGCAGTTTACAACCCAATCAGCCCCAGCATTTT | . | . | TRBJ1-5 | TRBV27
CATSPDRGNSYEQYF | TGTGCCACCAGCCCAGACAGGGGCAACTCCTACGAGCAGTACTTC | TRBD1 | . | TRBJ2-7 | TRBV15
CASSSVGAGGETQYF | TGTGCCAGCAGCAGCGTAGGCGCGGGGGGAGAGACCCAGTACTTC | TRBD2 | . | TRBJ2-5 | TRBV7-2
CASSQDSAGGKHF | TGCGCCAGCAGCCAAGACTCGGCAGGGGGCAAACATTTT | TRBD1 | . | TRBJ1-5 | TRBV4-1
CASSHRGAYNEQFF | TGTGCCAGCAGCCACAGGGGGGCCTACAATGAGCAGTTCTTC | TRBD1 | . | TRBJ2-1 | TRBV11-2
CASSLSGTNYNEQFF | TGTGCCAGCAGCTTATCCGGGACTAACTACAATGAGCAGTTCTTC | TRBD2 | . | TRBJ2-1 | TRBV7-8
CASSVGQGYEKLFF | TGTGCCAGCAGTGTGGGACAGGGGTATGAAAAACTGTTTTTT | TRBD1 | . | TRBJ1-4 | TRBV27
CASSLMRSSVYGYTF | TGTGCCAGCAGCTTAATGAGGTCATCCGTGTATGGCTACACCTTC | . | . | TRBJ1-2 | TRBV11-2
CASSLAANTEAFF | TGTGCCAGCAGCTTAGCGGCAAACACTGAAGCTTTCTTT | . | . | TRBJ1-1 | TRBV7-3
CASSPRAGRPEAFF | TGTGCCAGCAGCCCCCGAGCCGGGAGGCCTGAAGCTTTCTTT | . | few | TRBJ1-1 | TRBV9
CASSPKPDRLYNEQFF | TGTGCCAGTAGTCCAAAGCCGGACAGGCTGTACAATGAGCAGTTCTTC | TRBD1 | . | TRBJ2-1 | TRBV19
CAWSEGAPGAEAFF | TGTGCCTGGAGTGAGGGGGCCCCGGGGGCTGAAGCTTTCTTT | TRBD1 | . | TRBJ1-1 | TRBV30